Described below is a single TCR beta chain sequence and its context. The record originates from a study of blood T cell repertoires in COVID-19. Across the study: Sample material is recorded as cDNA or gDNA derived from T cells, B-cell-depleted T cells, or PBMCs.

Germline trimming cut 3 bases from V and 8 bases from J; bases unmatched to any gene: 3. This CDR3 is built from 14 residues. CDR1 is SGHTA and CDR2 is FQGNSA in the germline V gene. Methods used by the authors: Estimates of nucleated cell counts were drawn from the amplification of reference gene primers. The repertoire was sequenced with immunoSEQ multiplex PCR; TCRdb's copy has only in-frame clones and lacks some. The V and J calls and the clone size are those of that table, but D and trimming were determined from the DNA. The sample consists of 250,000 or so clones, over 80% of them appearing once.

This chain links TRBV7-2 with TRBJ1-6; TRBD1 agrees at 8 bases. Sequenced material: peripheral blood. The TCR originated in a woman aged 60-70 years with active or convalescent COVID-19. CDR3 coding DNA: TGTGCCAGCAGCTTCCAGACAGGGGATTCACCCCTCCACTTT. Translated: CASSFQTGDSPLHF.